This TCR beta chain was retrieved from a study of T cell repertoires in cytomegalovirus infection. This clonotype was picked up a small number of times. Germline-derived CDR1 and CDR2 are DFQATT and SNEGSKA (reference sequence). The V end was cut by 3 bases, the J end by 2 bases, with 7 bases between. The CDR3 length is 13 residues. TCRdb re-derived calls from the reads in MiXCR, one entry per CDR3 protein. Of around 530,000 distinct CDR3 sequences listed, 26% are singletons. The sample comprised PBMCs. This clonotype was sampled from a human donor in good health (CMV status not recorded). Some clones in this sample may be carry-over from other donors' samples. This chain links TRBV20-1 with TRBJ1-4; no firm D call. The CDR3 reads CSASGQTNEKLFF. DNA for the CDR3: TGCAGTGCTAGTGGGCAGACTAATGAAAAACTGTTTTTT.